The clone carrying this T cell receptor (beta chain) was detected a few times. The data are from a study of T cells in Graves' hyperthyroidism and ophthalmopathy. TCR beta CDR3 region amplification was performed from RNA transcripts. First-round RT-PCR with HTBI primers amplified the TCR CDR3 region. TCRdb called the multiplex PCR reads again in MiXCR, with one record for every CDR3 protein. There are approximately 700,000 distinct CDR3 sequences in the sample; 15% to 20% occur only once, and around 8.1% lies in the top ten. Per germline, CDR1 SGDLS and CDR2 YYNGEE. Trimming shortened V by 3 bases and J by 1 base, and 10 bases separated the two germline ends. The CDR3 runs to 14 residues.

The chain couples TRBV9 to TRBJ2-5; possible D gene TRBD2, 6 bases. The clonotype originates from a man between 18 and 29 years old with Graves' hyperthyroidism. Sequenced material: blood. The CDR3 coding sequence is TGTGCCAGCAGCGCGAAGCGGGCCCAAGAGACCCAGTACTTC. Its protein product is CASSAKRAQETQYF. The full variable domain, in which reference TRBV9 and TRBJ2-5 provide the parts outside the CDR3, is DSGVTQTPKHLITATGQRVTLRCSPRSGDLSVYWYQQSLDQGLQFLIQYYNGEERAKGNILERFSAQQFPDLHSELNLSSLELGDSALYFCASSAKRAQETQYFGPGTRLLVL.